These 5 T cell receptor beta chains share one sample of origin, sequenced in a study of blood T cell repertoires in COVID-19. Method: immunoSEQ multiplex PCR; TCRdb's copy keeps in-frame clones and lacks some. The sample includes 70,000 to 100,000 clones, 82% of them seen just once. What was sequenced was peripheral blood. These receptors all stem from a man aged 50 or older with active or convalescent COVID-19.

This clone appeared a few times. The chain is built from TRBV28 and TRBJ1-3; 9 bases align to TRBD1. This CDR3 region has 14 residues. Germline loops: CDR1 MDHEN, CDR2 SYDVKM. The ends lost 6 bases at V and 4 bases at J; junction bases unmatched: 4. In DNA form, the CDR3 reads TGTGCCAGCAGGGGGACAGGGCCCGGAAACACCATATATTTT. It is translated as CASRGTGPGNTIYF.

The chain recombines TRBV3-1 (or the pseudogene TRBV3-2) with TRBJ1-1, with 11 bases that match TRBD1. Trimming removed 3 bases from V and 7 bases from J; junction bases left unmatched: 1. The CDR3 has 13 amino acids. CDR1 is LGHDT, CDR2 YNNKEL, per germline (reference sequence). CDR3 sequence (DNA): TGTGCCAGCAGCCACGGGACAGGGGGTGAAGCTTTCTTT. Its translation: CASSHGTGGEAFF.

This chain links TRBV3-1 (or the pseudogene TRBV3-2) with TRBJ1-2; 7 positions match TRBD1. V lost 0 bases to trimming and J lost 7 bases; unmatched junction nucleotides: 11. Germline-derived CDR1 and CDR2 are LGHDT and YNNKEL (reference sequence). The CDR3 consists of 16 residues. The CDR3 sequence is CASSQEGRQGVGGYTF. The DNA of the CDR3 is TGTGCCAGCAGCCAAGAGGGAAGACAGGGCGTGGGTGGCTACACCTTC.

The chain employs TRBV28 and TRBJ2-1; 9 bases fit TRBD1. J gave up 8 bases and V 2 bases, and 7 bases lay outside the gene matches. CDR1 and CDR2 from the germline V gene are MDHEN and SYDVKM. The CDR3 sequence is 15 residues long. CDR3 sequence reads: CASSLPRTGVDEQFF. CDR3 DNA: TGTGCCAGCAGTTTACCTAGGACAGGGGTGGATGAGCAGTTCTTC.

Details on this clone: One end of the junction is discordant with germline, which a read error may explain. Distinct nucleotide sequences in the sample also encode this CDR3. CDR3 region: CASSIQGGNGQPQHF. The DNA of the CDR3 is TGTGCCAGTAGTATACAGGGGGGCAACGGTCAGCCTCAGCATTTT. The V and J genes are TRBV19 and TRBJ1-5; 7 nucleotides line up with TRBD1. This CDR3 has 15 amino acids. Germline V gene data show CDR1 as LNHDA and CDR2 as SQIVND (reference sequence).